This is a list of T cell receptor beta chains from one sample in a study of shared clonotypes between healthy human individuals. Clones were sequenced by immunoSEQ multiplex PCR, and TCRdb holds only the in-frame ones, with some missing. Of over 850,000 clones listed, 75% to 80% are singletons. Sequenced material: memory CD4+ T cells from PBMCs. All receptors come from a man aged 18 to 35 in good health. Some clones in this sample may be carry-over from other donors' samples. The CDR3 runs from the conserved cysteine through the conserved F or W. A D gene is named only where the DNA matches it firmly. For some rows the clone size is stated as once, few or many, or as a class when expanded; others skip it.

clone_size j_call v_call d_call cdr3_nt cdr3_aa
. TRBJ2-7 TRBV7-3 . TGTGCCAGCAGTAACGGAGGGGCGGGCTACGAGCAGTACTTC CASSNGGAGYEQYF
. TRBJ2-7 TRBV4-1 TRBD2 TGCGCCAGCGGTCGCGGGGGGGACGGCACCTACGAGCAGTACTTC CASGRGGDGTYEQYF
. TRBJ1-3 TRBV4-1 . TGCGCCAGCAGCCAACCCGGGACAACTTCAGGCTCCTCTCAGAGGGGCACCATATATTTT CASSQPGTTSGSSQRGTIYF
. TRBJ1-2 TRBV6-5 . TGTGCCAGCAGTTACAAATCAGATAACTATGGCTACACCTTC CASSYKSDNYGYTF
. TRBJ2-4 TRBV28 TRBD1 TGTGCCAGCAGTTTCCTCGGGACAGGGAGGGAAAACATTCAGTACTTC CASSFLGTGRENIQYF
. TRBJ1-2 TRBV4-2 . TGTGCCAGCAGCCAAGCAGCGGGGGGCCTAGGCTACACCTTC CASSQAAGGLGYTF
. TRBJ2-7 TRBV27 . TGTGCCAGCAGTTTGAACGGGGACTCCTACGAGCAGTACTTC CASSLNGDSYEQYF
. TRBJ2-7 TRBV29-1 TRBD1 TGCAGCGTTGGGTTTTGGGGGACAGAGGCCTACGAGCAGTACTTC CSVGFWGTEAYEQYF
. TRBJ2-6 TRBV4-1 . TGCGCCAGCAGCCCTCGTAACAGTGGGGCCAACGTCCTGACTTTC CASSPRNSGANVLTF
. TRBJ1-2 TRBV5-1 . TGCGCCAGCAGCCAACAGACAGAGAACTATGGCTACACCTTC CASSQQTENYGYTF
. TRBJ1-2 TRBV27 TRBD1 TGTGCCAGCAGTTTATCTGGCCTCGGAGCAGGGGGGCACCATCGTCATGGCTACACCTTC CASSLSGLGAGGHHRHGYTF
once TRBJ1-4 TRBV19 TRBD1 TGTGCCAGTAGCTTGGACAGGGGTAATGAAAAACTGTTTTTT CASSLDRGNEKLFF
. TRBJ2-4 TRBV28 . TGTGCCAGCAGCTTTCCGGGGAGGCTGGCCAAAAACATTCAGTACTTC CASSFPGRLAKNIQYF
. TRBJ1-2 TRBV28 TRBD1 TGTGCCAGCAGTTCCTCCGGGACAGCCCTTAACTATGGCTACACCTTC CASSSSGTALNYGYTF
. TRBJ2-5 TRBV7-9 TRBD2 TGTGCCAGCAGCTTCGAACTACTAGCGGGAGCGGGGACCCAGTACTTC CASSFELLAGAGTQYF
. TRBJ2-7 TRBV18 TRBD1 TGTGCCAGCTCGCCCACCCGGGGGGACAGGGGGTCCGAGCAGTACTTC CASSPTRGDRGSEQYF
. TRBJ2-7 TRBV5-1 TRBD2 TGCGCCAGCAGCCCATACCTAGCGGGAACCTCCCGGCAGTACTTC CASSPYLAGTSRQYF
few TRBJ2-5 TRBV9 TRBD2 TGTGCCAGCAGCGTAGGGGGACTAGCGGGAGGTCAGGAGACCCAGTACTTC CASSVGGLAGGQETQYF